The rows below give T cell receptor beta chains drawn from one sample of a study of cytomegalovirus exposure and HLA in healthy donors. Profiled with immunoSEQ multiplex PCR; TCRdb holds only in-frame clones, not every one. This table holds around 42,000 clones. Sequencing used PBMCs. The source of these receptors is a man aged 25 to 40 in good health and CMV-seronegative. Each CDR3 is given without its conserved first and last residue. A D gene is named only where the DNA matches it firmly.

ASSAGVSNTGELF	.	TRBV6-1
ATTNSGSRETQY	TRBD2	TRBV6-5
ASSLRSGLNTEAF	.	TRBV7-2
ASRLQGANTEAF	TRBD1	TRBV6-5
ASSLSGTGVFYGYT	TRBD1	TRBV7-8
ASSLKTSGGFTDTQY	TRBD2	TRBV5-1
AWNLLAGEGYT	.	TRBV30
AWSVLETQY	.	TRBV30
ASSYRSAGAQPQH	.	TRBV6-6
ASSSTGGAPGYT	TRBD1	TRBV6-5
ASSGQGRAGELF	.	TRBV27
ASSRGIIAQTDTQY	.	TRBV5-1
ASSLFSQAYGYT	.	TRBV5-4
ASSLQGPPNYGYT	.	TRBV5-6
AWSGRAKETQY	TRBD2	TRBV30
AWVGTMHTEAF	.	TRBV30
AWSQDADYGYT	.	TRBV30
SVGPGDTEAF	.	TRBV29-1
ASSPGLAGAYNEQF	TRBD2	TRBV18
ASSPNRAMNTEAF	.	TRBV7-3
ASSQDYGGRALDTQY	TRBD2	TRBV4-1
AWSVGGSSYNEQF	TRBD1	TRBV30
ASNYGEGGLYGYT	.	TRBV6-5
ASSKGQGNTEAF	TRBD1	TRBV9
ASSQTLGSGIGTDTQY	TRBD2	TRBV4-1
ASSLSGAQY	.	TRBV5-6
ASSLGREPYEQY	.	TRBV5-1
ASLENNEQF	.	TRBV6-1
ASSLGAASYEQY	.	TRBV11-3
ASSPSGGQETQY	.	TRBV4-1
ASSLGRIEAF	.	TRBV11-2